This entry features one T cell receptor beta chain sequence. Sequencing used immunoSEQ multiplex PCR; TCRdb keeps in-frame clones, though not all of them. The repertoire has about 13,000 clones, about 78% of them found once; the top ten carry just under 40%. Deletions cut 6 bases from V and 6 bases from J, with 14 bases between. The CDR3 sequence is 13 residues long. Germline V gene data show CDR1 as MNHEY and CDR2 as SVGAGI. This sample is part of a study of OX40 agonist ivuxolimab in advanced cancers. Overall study: An agonistic anti-OX40 (CD134) antibody, ivuxolimab, was used to treat the patients.

The specimen comprised CD4+ or CD8+ T cells sorted from blood, sampled in a trial of the OX40 agonist ivuxolimab. V gene TRBV6-5 combines with J gene TRBJ1-1; a possible D gene is TRBD1 (6 bases). The TCR comes from an adult with an advanced solid tumor such as melanoma, head and neck, liver or kidney cancer. The CDR3 DNA reads as TGTGCCAGCAGCTTAACAGGGACGGCTGAAGCTTTCTTT. This sequence encodes CASSLTGTAEAFF.